A selection of T cell receptor beta chains follows, all from one sample in a study of shared clonotypes between healthy human individuals. Sequencing used immunoSEQ multiplex PCR; TCRdb keeps in-frame clones, though not all of them. The sample contains about 2 million clones, around 95% of which appear only once. The sample taken for sequencing was naive CD4+ T cells sorted from blood. Receptors were obtained from a man in his late teens or twenties in good health. The CDR3 runs from the conserved cysteine through the conserved F or W. The order of the fields is CDR3 protein, CDR3 DNA, clone size, J gene, D gene, V gene. The D gene is left open where the match is weak. Expanded clones are given a class, and other clones once, few, many or no size at all.

CASVRTPNTDTQYF TGTGCCAGCGTAAGGACACCGAACACAGATACGCAGTATTTT . TRBJ2-3 . TRBV2
CASSRGESYEQYF TGTGCCAGCAGCAGGGGAGAGTCCTACGAGCAGTACTTC . TRBJ2-7 . TRBV6-5
CASSLTRTSYYDTQYF TGTGCCAGCAGCCTAACCCGGACTAGTTATTACGATACGCAGTATTTT . TRBJ2-3 TRBD2 TRBV11-2
CASSPTSGGRGGAFF TGTGCCAGCTCACCAACCAGTGGGGGGAGAGGTGGAGCTTTCTTT . TRBJ1-1 . TRBV18
CASSYRGEETQYF TGTGCCAGCAGTTACCGGGGGGAAGAGACCCAGTACTTC . TRBJ2-5 TRBD2 TRBV6-6
CASSPVDRRHNEQFF TGTGCCAGCAGTCCCGTGGACAGGAGACACAATGAGCAGTTCTTC . TRBJ2-1 TRBD1 TRBV27
CASSRPAPLAVLAFF TGTGCCAGCAGCCGCCCAGCACCGCTCGCTGTATTGGCTTTCTTT . TRBJ1-1 . TRBV7-2
CASSPGRYTEAFF TGTGCCAGCAGCCCCGGACGGTACACTGAAGCTTTCTTT . TRBJ1-1 . TRBV14
CASSAQGTSEQFF TGCGCCAGCAGTGCACAGGGGACGAGTGAGCAGTTCTTC once TRBJ2-1 TRBD1 TRBV10-1
CASIPTGSSYEQYF TGTGCCAGCATTCCGACTGGCAGCTCCTACGAGCAGTACTTC . TRBJ2-7 . TRBV28
CASRGGLRNSYNSPLHF TGTGCCAGCAGAGGGGGGCTTAGGAATTCCTATAATTCACCCCTCCACTTT . TRBJ1-6 . TRBV28
CAWSIPGQRNTIYF TGTGCCTGGAGTATTCCGGGACAGCGAAACACCATATATTTT many TRBJ1-3 TRBD1 TRBV30
CASSWDRQNYGYTF TGTGCCAGCAGTTGGGACAGGCAGAACTATGGCTACACCTTC . TRBJ1-2 TRBD1 TRBV6-5
CASSSGGSYNEQFF TGCGCCAGCAGCTCGGGAGGCTCCTACAATGAGCAGTTCTTC . TRBJ2-1 TRBD2 TRBV5-1
CASSLLAGPAYEQYF TGTGCCAGCAGCTTATTAGCGGGTCCCGCCTACGAGCAGTACTTC . TRBJ2-7 TRBD2 TRBV7-2
CASSGDSPLHF TGTGCCAGCAGTGGGGATTCACCCCTCCACTTT . TRBJ1-6 . TRBV7-9
CASSTGTDTQYF TGTGCCAGCAGTACAGGGACAGATACGCAGTATTTT . TRBJ2-3 . TRBV2
CASSVHEGLGQETQYF TGTGCCAGCAGCGTACATGAGGGCTTGGGCCAAGAGACCCAGTACTTC once TRBJ2-5 . TRBV9
CASSAANYGYTF TGTGCCAGCTCAGCTGCTAACTATGGCTACACCTTC . TRBJ1-2 . TRBV18
CASINGVGTEAFF TGTGCCAGCATTAACGGGGTTGGCACTGAAGCTTTCTTT . TRBJ1-1 . TRBV6-5
CSVGQPQHF TGCAGTGTGGGTCAGCCCCAGCATTTT few TRBJ1-5 . TRBV20-1
CASSLGSSGSNTGELFF TGTGCCAGCAGCCTAGGATCAAGCGGGTCGAACACCGGGGAGCTGTTTTTT . TRBJ2-2 . TRBV9
CASSLDPLGNSPLHF TGTGCCAGCAGCTTAGACCCCCTAGGCAATTCACCCCTCCACTTT . TRBJ1-6 . TRBV7-9
CAINPGANTEAFF TGTGCCATCAATCCAGGGGCGAACACTGAAGCTTTCTTT . TRBJ1-1 . TRBV10-3
CASSPRQELYEQYF TGTGCCAGCTCACCCCGACAGGAACTCTACGAGCAGTACTTC . TRBJ2-7 . TRBV18
CASKGREPMNTEAFF TGTGCCAGCAAGGGCAGGGAGCCGATGAACACTGAAGCTTTCTTT . TRBJ1-1 . TRBV27
CASKTGTGGSYEQYF TGTGCCAGTAAAACCGGGACAGGGGGCTCCTACGAGCAGTACTTC . TRBJ2-7 TRBD1 TRBV28
CASSGGHALAKNIQYF TGTGCCAGCAGTGGGGGACACGCTCTAGCCAAAAACATTCAGTACTTC . TRBJ2-4 . TRBV28
CASSPGAADTQYF TGTGCCAGCTCACCGGGAGCAGCAGATACGCAGTATTTT once TRBJ2-3 . TRBV18
CASSEAPQGGQPQHF TGTGCCAGCAGTGAAGCCCCGCAGGGGGGACAGCCCCAGCATTTT . TRBJ1-5 TRBD1 TRBV6-1
CASSLALAGTSTDTQYF TGCGCCAGCAGCTTGGCACTAGCGGGAACTAGCACAGATACGCAGTATTTT few TRBJ2-3 TRBD2 TRBV5-1
CASRDRGISYEQYF TGCGCCAGCAGGGACAGGGGGATCTCCTACGAGCAGTACTTC . TRBJ2-7 TRBD1 TRBV5-1
CASSPRRTGGTGELFF TGTGCCAGCAGCCCTCGCCGGACAGGGGGGACCGGGGAGCTGTTTTTT . TRBJ2-2 TRBD1 TRBV2
CASSPQGSDTGELFF TGTGCCAGCAGCCCCCAGGGGTCGGACACCGGGGAGCTGTTTTTT . TRBJ2-2 . TRBV4-2
CASSSPVAGRMNTEAFF TGTGCCAGCAGCTCCCCGGTGGCGGGGCGGATGAACACTGAAGCTTTCTTT . TRBJ1-1 . TRBV11-2
CAWTPGQSIYEQYF TGTGCCTGGACCCCGGGCCAATCGATTTACGAGCAGTACTTC . TRBJ2-7 . TRBV30
CASRGGRSLYGYTF TGTGCCAGCAGAGGCGGCAGGTCTCTCTATGGCTACACCTTC . TRBJ1-2 . TRBV7-2
CATQLQGWETQYF TGTGCCACCCAATTACAGGGTTGGGAGACCCAGTACTTC once TRBJ2-5 . TRBV5-4
CASSLEGQNTEAFF TGCGCCAGCAGCTTGGAAGGTCAGAACACTGAAGCTTTCTTT . TRBJ1-1 . TRBV5-1
CATSWRTGGGNEQYF TGTGCCACCAGCTGGAGGACAGGGGGCGGGAACGAGCAGTACTTC . TRBJ2-7 TRBD1 TRBV15
CASSGDRDYGYTF TGTGCCAGCAGTGGGGACAGGGACTATGGCTACACCTTC . TRBJ1-2 TRBD1 TRBV2
CAISARGTEAFF TGTGCCATCAGTGCCAGGGGCACTGAAGCTTTCTTT . TRBJ1-1 . TRBV10-3
CASRPSSGTGDGYTF TGCGCCAGCAGACCCTCCTCCGGGACAGGGGATGGCTACACCTTC once TRBJ1-2 TRBD1 TRBV5-1
CASQGTLGSYEQYF TGTGCCAGCCAGGGAACATTGGGTTCCTACGAGCAGTACTTC . TRBJ2-7 . TRBV6-5
CASSPPGLSPLHF TGTGCCAGTAGCCCCCCTGGGCTCTCACCCCTCCACTTT . TRBJ1-6 . TRBV19
CSVAGGPYGYTF TGCAGCGTAGCGGGGGGCCCCTATGGCTACACCTTC . TRBJ1-2 . TRBV29-1
CASSVQGALNQPQHF TGTGCCAGCAGCGTCCAGGGGGCTCTGAATCAGCCCCAGCATTTT . TRBJ1-5 TRBD1 TRBV6-1
CASSRYENSPLHF TGTGCCAGCAGTCGGTACGAAAATTCACCCCTCCACTTT . TRBJ1-6 . TRBV2